Reported below is one T cell receptor (beta chain). Its antigen is not known. This sample is part of a study of cytomegalovirus exposure and HLA in healthy donors. The CDR3 has 16 residues. V trimming: 2 bases; J trimming: 7 bases; junction bases outside the gene matches: 8. Germline loops: CDR1 MNHEY, CDR2 SVGAGI. Whole-study findings and limits: Sequencing likely produced, as an artifact, a cluster of highly shared sequence variants. Segments of the TCR beta V type were, in most cases, productive about 87% or about 30% of the time in an earlier analysis. Looking again later, the authors saw that most CMV-associated TCR beta chains seemed HLA-restricted. Specificity of a few CMV-associated chains for CMV antigens was verified in vitro.

60 Vbeta and 13 Jbeta primers were used in PCR. Repertoires were generated with immunoSEQ multiplex PCR, while TCRdb's copy carries only in-frame clones and drops some. The sample records around 130,000 clones, approximately 82% being singletons. The source of this sequence is a boy aged 2 to 9 in good health and CMV-seronegative. The sequencing sample was made of PBMCs. The genes are TRBV6-5 and TRBJ2-1; 10 bases are a match to TRBD1. The CDR3 here is CASSYGGTGEGNEQFF. For the CDR3, the DNA is TGTGCCAGCAGTTACGGGGGGACAGGGGAGGGTAATGAGCAGTTCTTC.